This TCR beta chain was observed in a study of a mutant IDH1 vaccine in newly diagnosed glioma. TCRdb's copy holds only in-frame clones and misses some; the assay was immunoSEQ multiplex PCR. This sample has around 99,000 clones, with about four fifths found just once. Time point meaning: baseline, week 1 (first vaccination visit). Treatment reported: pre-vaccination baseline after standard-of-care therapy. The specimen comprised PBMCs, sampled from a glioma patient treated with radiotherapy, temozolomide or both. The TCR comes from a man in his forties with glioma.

The CDR3 protein is CASSYSINGNTEAFF. DNA of the CDR3: TGTGCCAGCAGTTACTCGATAAACGGGAACACTGAAGCTTTCTTT. The chain links TRBV6-6 to TRBJ1-1; D not certain. The V and J ends lost 0 bases and 1 base respectively, with 9 bases between them. This CDR3 is 15 amino acids long. The germline V gene encodes CDR1 MNHNY and CDR2 SVGAGI (reference sequence).